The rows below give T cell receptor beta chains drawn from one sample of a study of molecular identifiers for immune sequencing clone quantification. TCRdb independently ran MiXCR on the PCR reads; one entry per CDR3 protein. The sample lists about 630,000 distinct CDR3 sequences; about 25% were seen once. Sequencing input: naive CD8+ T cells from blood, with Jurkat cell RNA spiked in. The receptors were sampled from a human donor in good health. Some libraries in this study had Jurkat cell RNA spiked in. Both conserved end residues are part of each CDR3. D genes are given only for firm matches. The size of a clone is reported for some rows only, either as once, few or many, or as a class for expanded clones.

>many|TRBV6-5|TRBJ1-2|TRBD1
CASSHTGGTDYGYTF
TGTGCCAGCAGTCATACAGGGGGCACGGACTATGGCTACACCTTC
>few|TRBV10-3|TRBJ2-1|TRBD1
CAISELGQGSYNEQFF
TGTGCCATCAGTGAGTTGGGACAGGGCTCCTACAATGAGCAGTTCTTC
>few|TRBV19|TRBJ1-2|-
CASSILEGLPVYGYTF
TGTGCCAGTAGTATCTTGGAGGGGCTGCCGGTCTATGGCTACACCTTC
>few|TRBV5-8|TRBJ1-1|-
CASTTPGRAEAFF
TGTGCCAGCACCACTCCCGGGAGGGCCGAAGCTTTCTTT
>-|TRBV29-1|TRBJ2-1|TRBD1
CSVIGAGGYNEQLF
TGCAGCGTCATAGGAGCAGGGGGATACAATGAGCAGTTATTC
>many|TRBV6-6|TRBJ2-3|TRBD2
CASSYRRGSTDTQYF
TGTGCCAGCAGTTATAGGCGGGGGAGCACAGATACGCAGTATTTT
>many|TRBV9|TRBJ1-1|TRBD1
CASSVGGGGTEAFF
TGTGCCAGCAGCGTAGGAGGGGGCGGGACTGAAGCTTTCTTT
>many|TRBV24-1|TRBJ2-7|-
CATSDPLGYEQYF
TGTGCCACCAGTGATCCCCTTGGGTACGAGCAGTACTTC
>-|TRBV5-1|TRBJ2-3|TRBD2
CASSLEVLGAGGTATQYF
TGCGCCAGCAGCTTGGAAGTTTTGGGAGCGGGGGGCACCGCTACGCAGTATTTT
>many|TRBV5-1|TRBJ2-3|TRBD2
CASSLARGGSTDTQYF
TGCGCCAGCAGCTTGGCACGGGGGGGCTCCACAGATACGCAGTATTTT
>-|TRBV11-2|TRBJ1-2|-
CASTPTGLYGYTF
TGTGCCAGCACCCCAACCGGGCTATATGGCTACACCTTC
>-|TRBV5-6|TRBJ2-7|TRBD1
CASSTYRGLGEQYF
TGTGCCAGCAGTACTTACAGGGGGTTGGGGGAGCAGTACTTC
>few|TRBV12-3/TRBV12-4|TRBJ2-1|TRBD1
CASSLRTKKQGYEQFF
TGTGCCAGCAGTCTGCGGACGAAGAAACAGGGGTATGAGCAGTTCTTC
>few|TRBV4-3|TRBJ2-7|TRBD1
CASSKSRTGISYEQYF
TGCGCCAGCAGCAAAAGTAGGACAGGGATCTCCTACGAGCAGTACTTC
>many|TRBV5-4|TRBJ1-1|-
CASSLESRVAEAFF
TGTGCCAGCAGCTTGGAGAGCAGGGTGGCTGAAGCTTTCTTT
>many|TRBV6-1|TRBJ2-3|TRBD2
CASTPGPWLERELTDTQYF
TGTGCCAGCACCCCGGGCCCCTGGTTAGAGCGGGAGCTCACAGATACGCAGTATTTT
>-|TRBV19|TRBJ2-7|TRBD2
CASSVAGGRYEQYF
TGTGCCAGTAGTGTAGCGGGAGGGCGGTACGAGCAGTACTTC
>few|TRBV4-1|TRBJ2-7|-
CASSPTGSSSYEQYF
TGCGCCAGCAGCCCGACAGGCTCGAGCTCCTACGAGCAGTACTTC
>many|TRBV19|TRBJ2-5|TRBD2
CASSPSGSGQETQYF
TGTGCCAGTAGTCCTAGCGGGAGTGGGCAAGAGACCCAGTACTTC
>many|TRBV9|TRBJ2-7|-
CASSGEEGAYEQYF
TGTGCCAGCAGCGGGGAGGAGGGTGCCTACGAGCAGTACTTC
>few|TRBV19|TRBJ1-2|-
CASKEGQGVVNYGYTF
TGTGCCAGTAAAGAGGGGCAGGGCGTCGTTAACTATGGCTACACCTTC
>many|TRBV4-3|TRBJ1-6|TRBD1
CASTNFRGQNSPLHF
TGCGCCAGCACCAATTTTAGGGGGCAGAATTCACCCCTCCACTTT
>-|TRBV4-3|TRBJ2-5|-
CASSQDSRGGETQYF
TGCGCCAGCAGCCAAGATTCTAGGGGGGGGGAGACCCAGTACTTC
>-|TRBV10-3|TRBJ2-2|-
CAISESVGPGELFF
TGTGCCATCAGTGAGAGCGTGGGCCCCGGGGAGCTGTTTTTT
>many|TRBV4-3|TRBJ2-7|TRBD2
CASSQDSSGRARWYEQYF
TGCGCCAGCAGCCAAGATTCTAGCGGGAGGGCCCGCTGGTACGAGCAGTACTTC
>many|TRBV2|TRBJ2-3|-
CASSEAGSTDTQYF
TGTGCCAGCAGTGAAGCTGGTAGCACAGATACGCAGTATTTT
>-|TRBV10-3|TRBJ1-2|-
CAISGPLQNGANYGYTF
TGTGCCATCAGTGGGCCGCTACAAAACGGAGCTAACTATGGCTACACCTTC
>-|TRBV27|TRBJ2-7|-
CASSFRDSAYEQYF
TGTGCCAGCAGCTTCCGGGACTCAGCCTACGAGCAGTACTTC
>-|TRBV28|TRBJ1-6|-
CASSLSQGYNSPLHF
TGTGCCAGCAGTTTATCGCAGGGGTATAATTCACCCCTCCACTTT
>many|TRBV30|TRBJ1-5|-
CAWSVKGDQPQHF
TGTGCCTGGAGTGTAAAAGGGGACCAGCCCCAGCATTTT
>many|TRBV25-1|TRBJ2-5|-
CASSDLTVRTDQETQYF
TGTGCCAGCAGTGACCTCACCGTTCGGACAGACCAAGAGACCCAGTACTTC
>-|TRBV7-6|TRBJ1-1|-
CASSGGGPGPEAFF
TGTGCCAGCAGTGGGGGAGGCCCGGGGCCTGAAGCTTTCTTT
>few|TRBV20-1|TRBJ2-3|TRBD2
CSARDHRLAGDADTQYF
TGCAGTGCTAGGGATCACCGTCTAGCGGGAGATGCGGATACGCAGTATTTT
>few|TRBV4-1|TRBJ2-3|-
CASSYSSGNTDTQYF
TGCGCCAGCAGTTACAGTAGCGGAAACACAGATACGCAGTATTTT
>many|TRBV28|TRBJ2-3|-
CASSLGSGLTDTQYF
TGTGCCAGCAGTTTGGGCTCGGGATTGACAGATACGCAGTATTTT
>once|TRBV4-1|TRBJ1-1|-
CASSRDRQMGTEAFF
TGCGCCAGCAGCCGAGATCGCCAGATGGGCACTGAAGCTTTCTTT
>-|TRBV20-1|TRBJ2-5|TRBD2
CSARDSAGLAGLETQYF
TGCAGTGCTAGAGATTCCGCGGGACTAGCGGGATTAGAGACCCAGTACTTC
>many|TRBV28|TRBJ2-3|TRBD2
CASSSPRLHQREADTQYF
TGTGCCAGCAGTTCCCCCCGCCTTCATCAGCGGGAGGCAGATACGCAGTATTTT
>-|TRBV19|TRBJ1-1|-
CASNILTVNSITEAFF
TGTGCCAGTAATATTTTAACAGTCAATTCTATCACTGAAGCTTTCTTT
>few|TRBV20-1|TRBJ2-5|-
CRLGGDHQETQYF
TGCAGGCTGGGCGGGGACCACCAAGAGACCCAGTACTTC
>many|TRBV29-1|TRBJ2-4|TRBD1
CSVVGDRNIQYF
TGCAGCGTTGTGGGGGACAGAAACATTCAGTACTTC
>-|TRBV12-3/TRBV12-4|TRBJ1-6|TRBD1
CASSTGTDFAYNSPLHF
TGTGCCAGCAGTACCGGGACAGACTTCGCCTATAATTCACCCCTCCACTTT
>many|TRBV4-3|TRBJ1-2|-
CASSQDPGPASNYGYTF
TGCGCCAGCAGCCAAGATCCAGGACCTGCATCAAACTATGGCTACACCTTC
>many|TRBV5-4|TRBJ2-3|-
CASSLPGGRGPLGDTQYF
TGTGCCAGCAGCCTCCCGGGTGGCAGGGGCCCGCTAGGAGATACGCAGTATTTT
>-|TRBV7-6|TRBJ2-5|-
CACSLVPAPQETQYF
TGTGCCTGCAGCTTAGTTCCAGCGCCCCAAGAGACCCAGTACTTC
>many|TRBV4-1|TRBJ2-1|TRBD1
CASSQVNRGYEQFF
TGCGCCAGCAGCCAAGTTAACAGGGGATATGAGCAGTTCTTC
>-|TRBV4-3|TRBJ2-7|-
CASSQARNIPYEQYF
TGCGCCAGCAGCCAAGCTCGAAACATCCCCTACGAGCAGTACTTC
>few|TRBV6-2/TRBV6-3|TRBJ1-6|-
CASSYLSGRFSPLHF
TGTGCCAGCAGTTACCTATCGGGAAGGTTCTCACCCCTCCACTTT
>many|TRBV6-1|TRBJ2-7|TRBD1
CASKGQGYEQYF
TGTGCCAGCAAGGGACAGGGATACGAGCAGTACTTC
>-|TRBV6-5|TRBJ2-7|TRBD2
CASSYFAGDGYEQYF
TGTGCCAGCAGTTACTTTGCGGGAGATGGTTACGAGCAGTACTTC
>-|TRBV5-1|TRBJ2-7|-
CASSMDPYEQYF
TGCGCCAGCAGCATGGATCCTTACGAGCAGTACTTC
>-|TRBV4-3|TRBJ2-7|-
CASSQDRARASPYEQYF
TGCGCCAGCAGCCAAGATAGAGCGCGAGCTAGCCCCTACGAGCAGTACTTC